This is a list of T cell receptor beta chains from one sample in a study of cytomegalovirus exposure and HLA in healthy donors. Using immunoSEQ multiplex PCR, the repertoire was profiled, and TCRdb retains in-frame clones only, with some absent. Recorded for this sample: over 55,000 clones. Sequencing was carried out using PBMCs. The source of these receptors is a male donor in good health and CMV-seronegative. Each CDR3 is given with its conserved first and last residue. D genes are given only for firm matches. Clone size is shown for a subset of rows, as once, few, many or a class of expanded clone.

clone size: NA; D gene: NA; J gene: TRBJ1-2; V gene: TRBV19; CDR3 DNA: TGTGCCAGTAGTACGTCGGTGAACTATGGCTACACCTTC; CDR3 protein: CASSTSVNYGYTF
clone size: NA; D gene: NA; J gene: TRBJ1-4; V gene: TRBV5-4; CDR3 DNA: TGTGCCAGCAGCCTCGGACCTTCGGGGGAAAAACTGTTTTTT; CDR3 protein: CASSLGPSGEKLFF
clone size: NA; D gene: TRBD1; J gene: TRBJ1-4; V gene: TRBV7-8; CDR3 DNA: TGTACCAGCAGCTCAGATCAGGACAGGAGGGAAAAACTGTTTTTT; CDR3 protein: CTSSSDQDRREKLFF
clone size: NA; D gene: TRBD2; J gene: TRBJ2-1; V gene: TRBV5-1; CDR3 DNA: TGCGCCAGCAGCCCAACGACTAGCGGGTTAGACAATGAGCAGTTCTTC; CDR3 protein: CASSPTTSGLDNEQFF
clone size: NA; D gene: TRBD2; J gene: TRBJ2-1; V gene: TRBV6-6; CDR3 DNA: TGTGCCAGCACCCCGGGGACTAGCGGATACAATGAGCAGTTCTTC; CDR3 protein: CASTPGTSGYNEQFF
clone size: NA; D gene: TRBD1; J gene: TRBJ2-5; V gene: TRBV2; CDR3 DNA: TGTGCCAGCAGACCCGACAGGGGAACTCAAGAGACCCAGTACTTC; CDR3 protein: CASRPDRGTQETQYF
clone size: NA; D gene: TRBD1; J gene: TRBJ1-3; V gene: TRBV28; CDR3 DNA: TGTGCCAGCAGTACACAGGGGAACACCATATATTTT; CDR3 protein: CASSTQGNTIYF
clone size: NA; D gene: NA; J gene: TRBJ2-7; V gene: TRBV5-8; CDR3 DNA: TGTGCCAGCCCCTTTACCCGGGTTGCCTACGAGCAGTACTTC; CDR3 protein: CASPFTRVAYEQYF
clone size: NA; D gene: TRBD2; J gene: TRBJ2-5; V gene: TRBV11-1; CDR3 DNA: TGTGCCAGCAGTTCCGGGACTAGCGGGAAAGAGACCCAGTACTTC; CDR3 protein: CASSSGTSGKETQYF
clone size: NA; D gene: NA; J gene: TRBJ2-7; V gene: TRBV7-2; CDR3 DNA: TGTGCCAGCAGCCCGCTAGCGTTTCCGAACGAGCAGTACTTC; CDR3 protein: CASSPLAFPNEQYF
clone size: NA; D gene: NA; J gene: TRBJ2-6; V gene: TRBV10-3; CDR3 DNA: TGTGCCATCAGTGTAGGGGGTACTGGGGCCAACGTCCTGACTTTC; CDR3 protein: CAISVGGTGANVLTF
clone size: NA; D gene: TRBD1; J gene: TRBJ1-5; V gene: TRBV7-9; CDR3 DNA: TGTGCCAGCAGCTTAGGACCTTCAACAGGGGGCGATCAGCCCCAGCATTTT; CDR3 protein: CASSLGPSTGGDQPQHF
clone size: NA; D gene: TRBD2; J gene: TRBJ2-2; V gene: TRBV27; CDR3 DNA: TGTGCCAGCAGTTTATGTTTAGCGGGGGGGGGCCTGGACTACGGGGAGCTGTTTTTT; CDR3 protein: CASSLCLAGGGLDYGELFF
clone size: NA; D gene: NA; J gene: TRBJ1-1; V gene: TRBV28; CDR3 DNA: TGTGCCAGCAGTTTATCAGGCCATGACACTGAAGCTTTCTTT; CDR3 protein: CASSLSGHDTEAFF
clone size: NA; D gene: TRBD2; J gene: TRBJ2-7; V gene: TRBV5-1; CDR3 DNA: TGCGCCAGCACGGAAGCTAGCGGGGGGGGCTACGAGCAGTACTTC; CDR3 protein: CASTEASGGGYEQYF
clone size: NA; D gene: NA; J gene: TRBJ2-3; V gene: TRBV19; CDR3 DNA: TGTGCCAGTAGTGATCCTAGCGGGACAGGCCCAACGCAGTATTTT; CDR3 protein: CASSDPSGTGPTQYF
clone size: NA; D gene: NA; J gene: TRBJ2-1; V gene: TRBV6-1; CDR3 DNA: TGTGCCAGCAGTGAGCTAGAGGGGGGGGGTCAGTTCTTC; CDR3 protein: CASSELEGGGQFF
clone size: NA; D gene: NA; J gene: TRBJ2-1; V gene: TRBV7-2; CDR3 DNA: TGTGCCAGCAGCCAGGACTGGACTTACAATGAGCAGTTCTTC; CDR3 protein: CASSQDWTYNEQFF
clone size: NA; D gene: TRBD2; J gene: TRBJ2-5; V gene: TRBV9; CDR3 DNA: TGTGCCAGCAGCGTAGGACTAGCGGGAGCTAATGAAGAGACCCAGTACTTC; CDR3 protein: CASSVGLAGANEETQYF
clone size: NA; D gene: NA; J gene: TRBJ1-1; V gene: TRBV28; CDR3 DNA: TGTGCCAGCAGTTCAGGATCCCTATTGTACGCTGAAGCTTTCTTT; CDR3 protein: CASSSGSLLYAEAFF
clone size: NA; D gene: NA; J gene: TRBJ2-7; V gene: TRBV6-5; CDR3 DNA: TGTGCCAGCACGCGGGGCGGCTACGAGCAGTACTTC; CDR3 protein: CASTRGGYEQYF
clone size: NA; D gene: NA; J gene: TRBJ2-6; V gene: TRBV15; CDR3 DNA: TGTGCCACCAGCAGAGAAGAGGCGACCTCTGGGGCCAACGTCCTGACTTTC; CDR3 protein: CATSREEATSGANVLTF
clone size: NA; D gene: NA; J gene: TRBJ2-1; V gene: TRBV7-2; CDR3 DNA: TGTGCCAGCAGCTTAATGGGCGGGACCTCCCTGTCGGAGCAGTTCTTC; CDR3 protein: CASSLMGGTSLSEQFF
clone size: NA; D gene: NA; J gene: TRBJ1-1; V gene: TRBV7-9; CDR3 DNA: TGTGCCAGCAGCTTAGCGCAGGGAAAGAACACTGAAGCTTTCTTT; CDR3 protein: CASSLAQGKNTEAFF
clone size: medium-sized; D gene: TRBD1; J gene: TRBJ1-1; V gene: TRBV19; CDR3 DNA: TGTGCCAGTAGTATAACCCCGACAGGGGTTGAAGCTTTCTTT; CDR3 protein: CASSITPTGVEAFF
clone size: NA; D gene: TRBD1; J gene: TRBJ2-7; V gene: TRBV30; CDR3 DNA: TGTGCCTGGTCCCCCACAGGGGCGTGGGTCGAGCAGTACTTC; CDR3 protein: CAWSPTGAWVEQYF
clone size: NA; D gene: TRBD1; J gene: TRBJ2-7; V gene: TRBV2; CDR3 DNA: TGTGCCAGCAGTTCCGGGACAGGGTGGAACGAGCAGTACTTC; CDR3 protein: CASSSGTGWNEQYF
clone size: NA; D gene: NA; J gene: TRBJ1-4; V gene: TRBV30; CDR3 DNA: TGTGCCGGGAATCGGGGGGGGCTTAGTAATGAAAAACTGTTTTTT; CDR3 protein: CAGNRGGLSNEKLFF
clone size: NA; D gene: NA; J gene: TRBJ2-7; V gene: TRBV7-2; CDR3 DNA: TGTGCCAGCAGCTTAAGGCGTACAGCCTCCTACGAGCAGTACTTC; CDR3 protein: CASSLRRTASYEQYF
clone size: NA; D gene: NA; J gene: TRBJ2-3; V gene: TRBV5-1; CDR3 DNA: TGCGCCAGCAGCGGTCTAGATCTTACGCAGTATTTT; CDR3 protein: CASSGLDLTQYF
clone size: NA; D gene: TRBD2; J gene: TRBJ2-1; V gene: TRBV29-1; CDR3 DNA: TGCAGCTCGGGGGAGACTAGCGGGGGCAGACTCTACAATGAGCAGTTCTTC; CDR3 protein: CSSGETSGGRLYNEQFF
clone size: NA; D gene: NA; J gene: TRBJ1-6; V gene: TRBV28; CDR3 DNA: TGTGCCAGCGTCTCACCAGGGTACGATAATTCACCCCTCCACTTT; CDR3 protein: CASVSPGYDNSPLHF
clone size: NA; D gene: TRBD1; J gene: TRBJ2-3; V gene: TRBV18; CDR3 DNA: TGTGCCAGCTCATCGGCGCAGGGGGCAGATACGCAGTATTTT; CDR3 protein: CASSSAQGADTQYF
clone size: NA; D gene: TRBD1; J gene: TRBJ2-3; V gene: TRBV11-2; CDR3 DNA: TGTGCCAGCAGCTTAGGACAGGGCAGGGGCTACGGCACAGATACGCAGTATTTT; CDR3 protein: CASSLGQGRGYGTDTQYF
clone size: NA; D gene: TRBD2; J gene: TRBJ2-3; V gene: TRBV29-1; CDR3 DNA: TGCAGCGTGCTTTCGCGGGAGGGCACAGATACGCAGTATTTT; CDR3 protein: CSVLSREGTDTQYF
clone size: NA; D gene: NA; J gene: TRBJ2-1; V gene: TRBV7-2; CDR3 DNA: TGTGCCAGCAGTCGGGACGGGAGCTCCTACAATGAGCAGTTCTTC; CDR3 protein: CASSRDGSSYNEQFF
clone size: NA; D gene: TRBD1; J gene: TRBJ1-5; V gene: TRBV27; CDR3 DNA: TGTGCCACCGGCCCCCCGGGACAGGGTGCCCTAAGCAATCAGCCCCAGCATTTT; CDR3 protein: CATGPPGQGALSNQPQHF
clone size: NA; D gene: NA; J gene: TRBJ1-5; V gene: TRBV7-9; CDR3 DNA: TGTGCCAGCAGCTTAAGCACAGATTCTCAGCCCCAGCATTTT; CDR3 protein: CASSLSTDSQPQHF